These 9 T cell receptor beta chains originate from one sample sequenced in a study of response to subunit inactivated influenza vaccine. TCRdb redid the calling of the RT-PCR reads with MiXCR, one entry per CDR3 protein. The data show about 620,000 distinct CDR3 sequences, roughly 10% seen once. These data also featured in a second study, about T cells expressing NK-cell markers. That study reports: Synthesis of TCR beta cDNA relied on 5'RACE template switching carrying UMIs.

Here the sequenced sample was PBMCs from blood, taken on the day of vaccination. All receptors derive from a man aged 50-59 years who received an inactivated influenza vaccine.

At least ten counts were recorded for this clonotype. The chain joins TRBV7-6 to TRBJ2-5; D not certain. The germline CDR1 and CDR2 sequences are SGHVS and FNYEAQ. The CDR3 sequence is 14 residues long. V dropped 0 bases and J dropped 0 bases, with 5 bases sitting between them. CDR3 sequence reads: CASSLAWDQETQYF. CDR3 coding DNA: TGTGCCAGCAGCTTAGCTTGGGACCAAGAGACCCAGTACTTC.

This clonotype was observed many times. The J gene is TRBJ2-4, the V gene TRBV12-3 or TRBV12-4; no clear D. The CDR3 is made up of 12 amino acids. V lost 3 bases and J lost 3, with 3 bases in between. The CDR3 nucleotides read TGTGCCAGCAGTTTGGGCAAAAACATTCAGTACTTC. Protein product: CASSLGKNIQYF.

The V and J genes are TRBV9 and TRBJ2-3; 9 bases line up with TRBD2. The CDR3 is made up of 16 amino acids. Germline CDR1 and CDR2: SGDLS and YYNGEE. The junction had 12 bases not matched to a gene; V was cut back by 6 bases and J by 4 bases. In DNA, the CDR3 is TGTGCCAGCACCGACTCGGACGGCGGGAGGGCAGATACGCAGTATTTT. It codes for CASTDSDGGRADTQYF.

This clonotype was detected a few times. The chain joins TRBV20-1 to TRBJ1-1; unclear D gene. CDR3 length: 11 amino acids. From germline, CDR1 is DFQATT and CDR2 SNEGSKA (reference sequence). The CDR3 sequence: CGEQLNTEAFF. The CDR3 bases are TGCGGTGAACAGTTGAACACTGAAGCTTTCTTT.

This clonotype was seen a few times. This chain connects TRBV20-1 to TRBJ2-3, with 9 bases matching TRBD2. The CDR3 runs to 12 residues. The germline gives CDR1 DFQATT, CDR2 SNEGSKA (reference sequence). V was clipped by 3 bases and J by 14 bases; unmatched bases: 9. The CDR3 is CSASGLATTPYF. The CDR3, as DNA: TGCAGTGCTAGCGGACTAGCGACCACCCCGTATTTT.

The V and J genes are TRBV7-8 and TRBJ2-1; D is unclear. There are 13 residues in the CDR3. Germline V gene data show CDR1 as SGHVS and CDR2 as FQNEAQ. V was clipped by 5 bases and J by 9 bases, with 14 bases between them. CDR3 bases: TGTGCCAGCAGCCGACCGCCCCGGGTTGAGCAGTTCTTC. Translating gives CASSRPPRVEQFF.

This clonotype has just a few counts. This chain uses TRBV27 with TRBJ2-5; 9 bases map to TRBD2. The CDR3 loop spans 15 amino acids. V lost 5 bases to trimming and J lost 6 bases; unmatched junction nucleotides: 10. The germline V gene encodes CDR1 MNHEY and CDR2 SMNVEV (reference sequence). In DNA, the CDR3 is TGTGCCAGCAGTCTCATAGCGGGAGTGGGGCAGACCCAGTACTTC. Protein: CASSLIAGVGQTQYF.

The gene calls are TRBV6-1 and TRBJ2-5, with 12 nucleotides matching TRBD1. The trim removed 6 bases at V and 5 bases at J, leaving 4 bases unmatched. Germline V gene data show CDR1 as MNHNS and CDR2 as SASEGT. This CDR3 comprises 14 residues. The CDR3 region has the DNA TGTGCCAGCAGAGGGGACAGGGGGCATGAGACCCAGTACTTC. Protein product: CASRGDRGHETQYF.

This rearrangement joins TRBV5-6 to TRBJ2-3; 7 bases are a match to TRBD1. Germline assignment: CDR1 SGHDT and CDR2 YYEEEE. Trimming took 6 bases from V and 5 from J; bases not matched to a gene: 15. The CDR3 runs to 16 residues. CDR3 sequence: CASTPRLGQSEDTQYF. In DNA form, the CDR3 reads TGTGCCAGCACCCCCCGGTTGGGACAGTCGGAAGATACGCAGTATTTT. Drawing the rest from reference TRBV5-6 and TRBJ2-3, the complete variable domain is DAGVTQSPTHLIKTRGQQVTLRCSPKSGHDTVSWYQQALGQGPQFIFQYYEEEERQRGNFPDRFSGHQFPNYSSELNVNALLLGDSALYLCASTPRLGQSEDTQYFGPGTRLTVL.